This T cell receptor beta chain is from a study of vaccination and CD4 T cells after COVID-19 (dated by TCRdb to between 2021 and 2024). Regarding the research as a whole: SARS-CoV-2 positivity had been established in the convalescent patients by nasal swab PCR, and mild disease was recorded in several of these patients and severe disease in one. Post-vaccine blood samples were obtained a median of roughly 75 days after the second vaccine dose, with a range of roughly 12 to 250 days. In control cultures, a CEFX viral epitope pool was used as positive control, an HIV-1 Nef peptide pool was used as negative control, or no peptide was added. The convalescent cohort comprised six males and four females, including two Hispanic individuals, seven Caucasians, two Asians and one multiracial person. For stimulating the cultures, overlapping spike peptide pools were used, derived from SARS-CoV-2 as well as from the common cold coronaviruses HCoV-NL63, HCoV-OC43 and HCoV-229E. Each participant got two doses of either the Pfizer-BioNTech BNT162b2 vaccine (n=8) or the Moderna mRNA-1273 vaccine (n=2). The spike-specific CD4+ TCR repertoire was compared before and after mRNA vaccination in 10 to 11 COVID-19 convalescent patients and a few infection-naive healthy vaccine recipients. Post-COVID blood samples from convalescent patients were collected a median of approximately 93 days after diagnosis, with a range of roughly 35 to 161 days. Study-wide conclusions, independent of this receptor: Of the vaccine-specific clones found in convalescent patients, nearly all (304 of 307) were mono-reactive for SARS-CoV-2 spike instead of being cross-reactive with common cold coronaviruses. Relatively few convalescent patients were included in the study, and early timepoints after natural infection were not analyzed. In convalescent patients, a median about 90% of post-vaccine SARS-CoV-2-reactive clones were detected only after vaccination, and vaccine-specific priming was suggested by this finding. An increase in the median number of SARS-CoV-2-reactive clonotypes from 21 after infection to some 38 after vaccination was observed, but the change was not found to be significant.

This clonotype has more than one count but fewer than ten. Its antigen has not been determined. The input lacks base qualities; no much larger clone sits a single base away. This sample's treatment or condition label indicates: approximately 9-day PBMC culture with coronavirus spike peptide pools or control peptides (ViraFEST assay). To expand antigen-specific T cells with peptide pools and then pick out the expanded clonotypes through TCR sequencing, the study relied on the ViraFEST assay. The convalescent patients' positive SARS-CoV-2 PCR tests fell between March and December 2020, which was before the Alpha, Beta and Delta variants emerged in the United States. Over 1.5 million PBMCs per well were cultured in IMDM with 5% human AB serum and 7.5 to 10 IU/ml IL-2, plus 10 ug/ml peptide pools. On days 3 and 7, half of the culture medium was replaced with fresh IL-2-containing medium. Once the cells had been in culture for around ten days, the EasySep CD4+ T cell isolation kit was used to isolate CD4+ T cells by negative selection. Ficoll-Paque Plus gradient centrifugation was used to isolate PBMCs from whole blood, and the isolated PBMCs were then either used fresh or cryopreserved at -140C. Each culture condition was generally run in triplicate wells.

Spanning cysteine to phenylalanine, the CDR3 consists of 15 amino acids. Here the CDR3 DNA is all that survives: 45 bases in frame from base 1. Trimmed from V: 2 bases; trimmed from J: 6 bases; junction bases lacking a gene match: 7. The germline V gene yields SGHTA for CDR1 and FQGTGA for CDR2. The library was generated by PCR. DNA from cultured CD4+ T cells underwent TCR sequencing with the Oncomine TCR Beta short-read assay at the Johns Hopkins FTIC core. The QIAamp micro DNA kit was used to extract genomic DNA from the cultured CD4+ T cells. Oncomine TCR Beta libraries made from cultured CD4+ T cells were pooled using unique dual indexes and sequenced on an Illumina iSeq 100. On the study's bioinformatics: Non-productive sequences were removed, and CDR3s not starting with C, not ending with F or W, or shorter than 7 amino acids were discarded. The MANAFEST web application was used to identify antigen-specific clonotypes by comparing peptide-stimulated wells against reference wells and other culture wells. Positive clones required FDR below 0.05, an odds ratio above 5, and productive frequency above 0.1% in at least two of three replicate wells. Cross-reactive clonotypes were defined as significantly expanded in both SARS-CoV-2 spike wells and at least one common cold coronavirus spike condition. Using R version 3.6.1, CDR3 homology was evaluated through Levenshtein distances (stringdist) along with unrooted phylogenetic trees (ape). TCRdb handled the public reads itself, with Q25 trimming in fastp and clone calling in MiXCR, and kept productive beta chains. Each record represents a unique CDR3 protein, reported with the most common genes and DNA among its rows. The V and J calls come from TCRdb's annotation, not from the publication. The sample contains about 13,000 distinct CDR3 sequences, 41% of them found a single time. The top ten clones comprise over 7.5% of the sample.

The sequence is built from TRBV7-3 and TRBJ2-3; 8 of the junction bases match TRBD2. The source of this sequence is a human donor who had recovered from COVID-19. Sample: CD4+ T cells from blood, cultured in vitro, taken after SARS-CoV-2 vaccination. The CDR3 protein sequence reads: CASSLAGGPRDTQYF. The nucleotide sequence reads TGTGCCAGCAGCTTAGCGGGAGGCCCTCGGGATACGCAGTATTTT.